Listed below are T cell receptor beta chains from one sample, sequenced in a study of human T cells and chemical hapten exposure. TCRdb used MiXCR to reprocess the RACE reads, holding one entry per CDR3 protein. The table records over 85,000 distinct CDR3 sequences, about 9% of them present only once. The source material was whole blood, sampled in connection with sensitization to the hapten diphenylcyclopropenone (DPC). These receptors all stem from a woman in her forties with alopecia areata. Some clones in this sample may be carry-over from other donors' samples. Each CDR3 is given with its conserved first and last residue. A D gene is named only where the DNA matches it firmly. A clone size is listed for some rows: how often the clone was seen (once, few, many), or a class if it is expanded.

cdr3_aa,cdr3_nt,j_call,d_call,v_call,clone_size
CASSSGTSGAYNEQFF,TGTGCCAGCAGCTCGGGGACTAGCGGAGCCTACAATGAGCAGTTCTTC,TRBJ2-1,TRBD2,TRBV5-4,NA
CSVTVVSGFSYEQYF,TGCAGTGTTACCGTTGTCAGCGGGTTCTCCTACGAGCAGTACTTC,TRBJ2-7,NA,TRBV20-1,many
CASSQDSMNTEAFF,TGTGCCAGCAGCCAAGATTCGATGAACACTGAAGCTTTCTTT,TRBJ1-1,NA,TRBV3-1,many
CASPGLTGGPSVYEQYF,TGTGCCAGTCCTGGCTTGACGGGAGGGCCGAGTGTCTACGAGCAGTACTTC,TRBJ2-7,TRBD2,TRBV7-3,NA
CASSLEAGGPTDTQYF,TGTGCCAGCAGCTTGGAAGCGGGAGGGCCCACAGATACGCAGTATTTT,TRBJ2-3,TRBD2,TRBV5-4,many
CASSFARHQETQYF,TGTGCCAGCAGCTTCGCTCGACACCAAGAGACCCAGTACTTC,TRBJ2-5,NA,TRBV7-2,many
CATSDWSGSGANVLTF,TGTGCCACCAGTGATTGGTCAGGATCTGGGGCCAACGTCCTGACTTTC,TRBJ2-6,NA,TRBV24-1,many
CASREQINEKLFF,TGTGCCAGCAGAGAGCAGATAAATGAAAAACTGTTTTTT,TRBJ1-4,NA,TRBV12-3/TRBV12-4,few
CASSFRLAGVGYNEQFF,TGTGCCAGCAGTTTCCGTTTAGCGGGAGTAGGTTACAATGAGCAGTTCTTC,TRBJ2-1,TRBD2,TRBV28,NA
CASSDVQSGHTF,TGTGCCAGCAGCGATGTTCAGTCTGGCCACACCTTC,TRBJ1-2,NA,TRBV6-6,NA
CASSYGVTDTGELFF,TGTGCCAGCAGTTACGGGGTTACGGACACCGGGGAGCTGTTTTTT,TRBJ2-2,NA,TRBV6-2/TRBV6-3,many
CASSFSGGLGFF,TGTGCCAGCAGTTTTTCCGGGGGCCTGGGTTTCTTT,TRBJ1-1,NA,TRBV12-3/TRBV12-4,many
CASSPQGQGASGAFF,TGTGCCAGCAGCCCACAGGGACAGGGGGCGAGTGGAGCTTTCTTT,TRBJ1-1,TRBD1,TRBV7-8,many
CATSEPGQDYGYTF,TGTGCCACCAGTGAGCCGGGACAGGACTATGGCTACACCTTC,TRBJ1-2,TRBD1,TRBV24-1,many
CASSFSTEPESYEQYF,TGTGCCAGCAGCTTTAGTACGGAACCGGAGTCCTACGAGCAGTACTTC,TRBJ2-7,NA,TRBV7-9,many
CASTTTAGLYEQYF,TGTGCCAGCACCACCACAGCGGGCCTTTACGAGCAGTACTTC,TRBJ2-7,NA,TRBV28,few
CSVEPAQGKLQYF,TGCAGCGTTGAACCTGCCCAGGGGAAACTTCAGTACTTC,TRBJ2-4,NA,TRBV29-1,few
CASSVGTSGWNSYEQYF,TGTGCCAGCAGTGTCGGGACTAGCGGGTGGAACTCCTACGAGCAGTACTTC,TRBJ2-7,TRBD2,TRBV28,many
CASSIRTGQETQYF,TGCGCCAGCAGCATACGGACGGGACAAGAGACCCAGTACTTC,TRBJ2-5,NA,TRBV5-1,many
CASSPGQGVQETQYF,TGTGCCAGCAGCCCCGGACAGGGGGTACAAGAGACCCAGTACTTC,TRBJ2-5,TRBD1,TRBV7-9,few
CASSLVYGPGQSPLHF,TGTGCCAGCAGCTTAGTTTACGGGCCCGGCCAATCACCCCTCCACTTT,TRBJ1-6,NA,TRBV7-8,many
CASSQPYDRVNTGELFF,TGTGCCAGCAGCCAACCATACGACAGGGTGAACACCGGGGAGCTGTTTTTT,TRBJ2-2,TRBD1,TRBV3-1,NA
CASSSGSYNSPLHF,TGTGCCAGCAGCTCGGGCTCCTATAATTCACCCCTCCACTTT,TRBJ1-6,NA,TRBV5-6,few
CASSFGQGPQETQYF,TGCGCCAGCAGCTTCGGGCAGGGCCCCCAAGAGACCCAGTACTTC,TRBJ2-5,NA,TRBV5-1,many
CASSPTGWTEAFF,TGTGCCAGCAGCCCGACAGGGTGGACTGAAGCTTTCTTT,TRBJ1-1,TRBD1,TRBV6-6,many
CASSYGEGLPEAFF,TGTGCCAGCAGTTACGGGGAAGGTTTGCCTGAAGCTTTCTTT,TRBJ1-1,NA,TRBV6-5,few
CASSPGPGLYGYTF,TGTGCCAGCTCACCAGGACCAGGGCTCTATGGCTACACCTTC,TRBJ1-2,NA,TRBV18,NA
CASSQDASGRFGGELFF,TGCGCCAGCAGCCAAGATGCTAGCGGGAGATTTGGCGGGGAGCTGTTTTTT,TRBJ2-2,TRBD2,TRBV4-3,NA
CSARVNTEAFF,TGCAGTGCTAGGGTGAACACTGAAGCTTTCTTT,TRBJ1-1,NA,TRBV20-1,many
CASIKAGGTQYF,TGTGCCAGCATAAAGGCCGGAGGTACGCAGTATTTT,TRBJ2-3,NA,TRBV12-3/TRBV12-4,few
CASRGIEDGELFF,TGTGCCAGCAGGGGAATCGAAGACGGGGAGCTGTTTTTT,TRBJ2-2,NA,TRBV4-2,many
CASLGPLPDNTQYF,TGTGCCAGCCTCGGTCCACTCCCAGATAATACGCAGTATTTT,TRBJ2-3,NA,TRBV28,many
CASRTTYNEQFF,TGTGCCAGTAGGACTACTTACAATGAGCAGTTCTTC,TRBJ2-1,NA,TRBV19,NA
CASSKRGLDAEQFF,TGTGCCAGCAGCAAAAGAGGACTAGATGCTGAGCAGTTCTTC,TRBJ2-1,NA,TRBV21-1,many
CSVKAGTSERSKRGYNEQFF,TGCAGCGTTAAAGCCGGGACTAGCGAACGTTCGAAACGAGGCTACAATGAGCAGTTCTTC,TRBJ2-1,TRBD2,TRBV29-1,few
CASSVEAGGPGETQYF,TGTGCCAGCAGCGTCGAAGCGGGAGGGCCTGGGGAGACCCAGTACTTC,TRBJ2-5,TRBD2,TRBV11-2,many
CASSPLGQGSEQFF,TGTGCCAGCAGCCCCCTAGGACAGGGTAGCGAGCAGTTCTTC,TRBJ2-1,TRBD1,TRBV4-2,NA
CASSPPYRGLISNTGELFF,TGTGCCAGCTCACCACCATACAGGGGGTTAATATCGAACACCGGGGAGCTGTTTTTT,TRBJ2-2,TRBD1,TRBV18,few
CASSQLLAGASYNEQFF,TGTGCCAGCAGCCAGCTACTAGCGGGAGCCTCCTACAATGAGCAGTTCTTC,TRBJ2-1,TRBD2,TRBV3-1,many